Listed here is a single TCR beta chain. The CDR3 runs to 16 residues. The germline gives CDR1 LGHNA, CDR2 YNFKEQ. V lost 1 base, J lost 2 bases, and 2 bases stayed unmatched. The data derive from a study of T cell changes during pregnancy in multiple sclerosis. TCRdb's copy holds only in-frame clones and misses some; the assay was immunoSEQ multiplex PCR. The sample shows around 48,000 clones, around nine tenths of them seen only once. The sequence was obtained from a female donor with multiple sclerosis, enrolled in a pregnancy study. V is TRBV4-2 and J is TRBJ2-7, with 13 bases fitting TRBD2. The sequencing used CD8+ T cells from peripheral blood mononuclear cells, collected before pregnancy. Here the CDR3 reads CASSQGLAGGPYEQYF. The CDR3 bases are TGTGCCAGCAGCCAAGGACTAGCGGGGGGCCCCTACGAGCAGTACTTC.